Presented here are 17 T cell receptor beta chains from one specimen sequenced in a study of CD8+CD57+ T cells in acquired aplastic anemia. The use of genomic DNA as template underpinned the TCR beta VDJ and CDR3 profiling. MiXCR, applied by TCRdb to the reads, yields one record per CDR3 protein. Of over 150,000 distinct CDR3 sequences listed, roughly half were seen once; the top ten hold roughly 15%. Sequencing was done on a sample of sorted CD4+, CD8+, or CD8+CD57+ T cells (not recorded which) from PBMCs. All receptors derive from a human donor in good health, serving as a control.

The rearrangement joins TRBV2 to TRBJ2-3, with D uncertain. Germline V CDR1 and CDR2: SNHLY, FYNNEI. V gave up 4 bases and J gave up 3 bases, with 11 bases separating them. The CDR3 length is 14 residues. The CDR3 nucleotides read TGTGCCAGCAGTGGTAGGAGATGGACAGATACGCAGTATTTT. This codes for CASSGRRWTDTQYF.

This chain's CDR3 is CASSLDGRRVTDTQYF. The CDR3 DNA reads TGTGCCAGCAGCTTAGATGGTAGGAGGGTCACAGATACGCAGTATTTT. V usage is TRBV7-8 and J usage is TRBJ2-3; a possible D gene is TRBD2 (6 bases). The V and J ends lost 1 base and 2 bases respectively, with 13 bases between them. In germline, CDR1 is SGHVS, CDR2 FQNEAQ. This CDR3 spans 16 amino acids.

To note about this clonotype: Because the CDR3 is missing its conserved closing phenylalanine or tryptophan, this is likely a read error. The limits of the CDR3 on the DNA are not certain, so only TCRdb's listed CDR3 is given. The chain carries TRBV10-3 and TRBJ1-6. 10 amino acids form the CDR3, both terminal residues included. Germline values: CDR1 ENHRY, CDR2 SYGVKD. CDR3 protein: CASSYSTKLD.

The chain joins TRBV7-2 to TRBJ2-1, with TRBD2 matching 8 bases. This CDR3 comprises 16 residues. The germline V gene has CDR1 SGHTA and CDR2 FQGNSA. V shed 10 bases and J 4 bases; nucleotides not matched to a gene: 15. CDR3 sequence reads: CAIINASGREYNEQFF. CDR3 sequence (DNA): TGTGCCATCATTAACGCCAGCGGGAGAGAGTACAATGAGCAGTTCTTC.

As to this clonotype: This may stem from a read error, because a much larger clone lies one nucleotide away. This CDR3 fails to terminate in the conserved phenylalanine or tryptophan, so it likely reflects a read error. The rearrangement links TRBV6-5 to TRBJ1-2, with TRBD1 matching over 9 bases. The V segment lost 5 bases and the J segment 8 bases; nucleotides outside the gene matches: 6. There are 13 residues in the CDR3. Looked up from germline, CDR1 is MNHEY and CDR2 is SVGAGI. The CDR3 reads CASSMGQGEGYTL. CDR3 DNA sequence: TGTGCCAGCAGTATGGGACAGGGAGAAGGCTACACCCTC.

The chain uses TRBV29-1 and TRBJ1-1; 9 bases align to TRBD1. CDR1 and CDR2 from the germline V gene are SQVTM and ANQGSEA. This CDR3 comprises 15 residues. The ends lost 0 bases at V and 4 bases at J; junction bases unmatched: 6. The CDR3 protein is CSVEDLDRGSTEAFF. DNA for the CDR3: TGCAGCGTTGAAGATCTCGACAGGGGGAGCACTGAAGCTTTCTTT.

The V call is TRBV12-3 or TRBV12-4, the J call TRBJ1-2, with TRBD1 matching over 10 bases. The CDR3 sequence is 14 residues long. Trimming at V came to 5 bases and at J to 8 bases, leaving 8 bases not matched to a gene. The DNA for the CDR3 is TGTGCCAGCAGTGCACCGGGACAGGGGCGAGGCTACACCTTC. Its translation is CASSAPGQGRGYTF.

This clonotype was seen many times. V usage is TRBV5-1 and J usage is TRBJ2-3, with D maybe TRBD2 (6 bases). V was clipped by 7 bases and J by 5 bases, with 17 bases between them. This CDR3 is 14 amino acids long. Germline V lookup: CDR1 SGHRS, CDR2 YFSETQ. Here the CDR3 DNA reads TGCGCCAGCGGGAGACTAGACGGGGGAGATACGCAGTATTTT. It encodes CASGRLDGGDTQYF. The full variable domain, rest sourced from reference TRBV5-1 and TRBJ2-3, is KAGVTQTPRYLIKTRGQQVTLSCSPISGHRSVSWYQQTPGQGLQFLFEYFSETQRNKGNFPGRFSGRQFSNSRSEMNVSTLELGDSALYLCASGRLDGGDTQYFGPGTRLTVL.

The chain recombines TRBV15 with TRBJ1-2; 12 bases line up with TRBD1. The CDR3 is 16 residues long. After removal of 0 bases from V and 6 bases from J, the junction contained 5 bases not matched to a gene. CDR1 is LNHNV and CDR2 is YYDKDF in the germline V gene (reference sequence). The CDR3 reads CATSRDRDRGQNGYTF. As DNA, the CDR3 is TGTGCCACCAGCAGAGACCGGGACAGGGGGCAAAATGGCTACACCTTC.

This chain joins TRBV11-1 and TRBJ2-1, with TRBD1 matching 8 bases. The junction had 6 bases not matched to a gene; V was cut back by 1 base and J by 4 bases. CDR1 is SGHAT and CDR2 is FQDESV in the germline V gene (reference sequence). The CDR3 spans 16 residues. The CDR3 DNA follows: TGTGCCAGCAGCTTAGGGACAGGGATTGGGTACAATGAGCAGTTCTTC. As protein: CASSLGTGIGYNEQFF.

The rearrangement links TRBV7-9 to TRBJ2-7; D uncertain. This CDR3 is 17 amino acids long. Trimming removed 5 bases at V and 0 bases at J, with 20 bases between. Germline V lookup: CDR1 SEHNR, CDR2 FQNEAQ (reference sequence). CDR3 sequence (DNA): TGTGCCAGCAGCGTAACCGTCCGAGACGGCAGCTCCTACGAGCAGTACTTC. Protein: CASSVTVRDGSSYEQYF.

The chain combines TRBV7-6 with TRBJ2-5; D is uncertain. The V and J ends lost 3 bases and 5 bases respectively, with 7 bases between them. The CDR3 runs 12 residues. In germline, CDR1 is SGHVS, CDR2 FNYEAQ. The CDR3 protein is CASSFNWETQYF. In nucleotides, the CDR3 is TGTGCCAGCAGCTTTAACTGGGAGACCCAGTACTTC.

This sequence joins TRBV19 and TRBJ1-5, with 7 bases matching TRBD1. V was pared by 8 bases and J by 5 bases, with 6 bases of the junction left unmatched. Germline V gene data show CDR1 as LNHDA and CDR2 as SQIVND (reference sequence). CDR3 length equals 13 residues. The CDR3 sequence is CASQDRVHQPQHF. The CDR3 nucleotides are TGTGCCAGTCAAGACAGGGTACATCAGCCCCAGCATTTT.

CDR3 residues: CASSLASGQGNEQYF. The DNA of the CDR3 is TGTGCCAGCAGTTTAGCCTCGGGACAGGGTAACGAGCAGTACTTC. The rearrangement links TRBV28 to TRBJ2-7, with 9 bases fitting TRBD1. CDR1 and CDR2 from the germline V gene are MDHEN and SYDVKM. CDR3 length equals 15 residues. Trimming took 2 bases from V and 5 from J; bases not matched to a gene: 7.

The CDR3 coding sequence is TGCAGTGCTAGACCCCTAGGACTAGAAGGCTACGAGCAGTACTTC. Protein: CSARPLGLEGYEQYF. The genes are TRBV20-1 and TRBJ2-7; 7 bases agree with TRBD2. The CDR3 spans 15 residues. The germline CDR1 and CDR2 sequences are DFQATT and SNEGSKA (reference sequence). Losses at the gene ends were 2 bases for V and 3 bases for J; bases not matched to a gene: 10.

This clonotype was counted many times. An end of the junction does not agree with germline; a read error may underlie this. The V call is TRBV6-2 or TRBV6-3, the J call TRBJ1-1; D gene uncertain. CDR3 size: 13 residues. Germline V gene sequence: CDR1 MNHEY, CDR2 SVGEGT. The DNA of the CDR3 is TGTGCCAGCAGTTACCGCTTGGGGAGTCGGCCTTTGTTT. As protein: CASSYRLGSRPLF.

This clonotype has more than one count but fewer than ten. V usage is TRBV7-9 and J usage is TRBJ2-3; no firm D call. The CDR3 length is 13 residues. Germline V gene sequence: CDR1 SEHNR, CDR2 FQNEAQ (reference sequence). V was trimmed by 5 bases and J by 3 bases, leaving 9 bases between them. DNA of the CDR3: TGTGCCAGCAGCGATGGGAATACAGATACGCAGTATTTT. Residues: CASSDGNTDTQYF.